Following are 10 T cell receptor beta chains from one sample sequenced in a study of blood T cell repertoires in COVID-19. Generated by immunoSEQ multiplex PCR, the TCRdb table keeps only in-frame clones and is missing some. The data show 150,000 to 200,000 clones, around 90% seen once. The source material was peripheral blood. These receptors were taken from a man in his forties or fifties with acute or convalescent COVID-19.

This clone was detected once. This sequence joins TRBV10-3 and TRBJ2-2; 9 bases agree with TRBD1. Looked up from germline, CDR1 is ENHRY and CDR2 is SYGVKD. Trimming removed 5 bases from V and 5 bases from J; junction bases left unmatched: 6. The CDR3 totals 15 residues. CDR3: CAISSTGGSTGELFF. The CDR3 DNA reads as TGTGCCATCAGTTCAACAGGGGGCTCGACCGGGGAGCTGTTTTTT.

The V call is TRBV18, the J call TRBJ1-3; D unresolved. V dropped 3 bases and J dropped 0 bases, with 9 bases sitting between them. The germline CDR1 and CDR2 sequences are KGHSH and LQKENI. There are 15 residues in the CDR3. CDR3 loop: CASSPTESSGNTIYF. The CDR3 DNA is TGTGCCAGCTCACCTACGGAGAGCTCTGGAAACACCATATATTTT.

This chain links TRBV30 with TRBJ2-2; 7 nucleotides align to TRBD2. The J segment lost 0 bases and the V segment lost 1 base, leaving 11 bases of the junction unmatched. CDR3 length: 18 amino acids. Per germline, CDR1 GTSNPN and CDR2 SVGIG (reference sequence). CDR3 nucleotides: TGTGCCTGGAGTGGGTTCTCTGGGGGGGGGACGAACACCGGGGAGCTGTTTTTT. Translated: CAWSGFSGGGTNTGELFF.

The gene calls are TRBV7-9 and TRBJ2-5; TRBD1 agrees at 7 bases. The CDR3 consists of 14 residues. Trimming removed 5 bases from V and 3 bases from J; junction bases left unmatched: 6. Germline assignment: CDR1 SEHNR and CDR2 FQNEAQ (reference sequence). The CDR3 spells CASSIGQAEETQYF. In DNA form, the CDR3 reads TGTGCCAGCAGCATCGGACAGGCGGAAGAGACCCAGTACTTC.

The chain carries TRBV11-2 and TRBJ1-1; TRBD1 might be the D (5 bases). This CDR3 contains 14 residues. The V gene lost 0 bases and the J gene lost 1 base, with 6 bases spanning the gap. Germline CDR1 is SGHAT and CDR2 is FQNNGV. The CDR3 is CASSLEGANTEAFF. The CDR3 DNA sequence: TGTGCCAGCAGCTTAGAAGGGGCGAACACTGAAGCTTTCTTT. Looking up the rest from reference TRBV11-2 and TRBJ1-1 gives the full variable domain: EAGVAQSPRYKIIEKRQSVAFWCNPISGHATLYWYQQILGQGPKLLIQFQNNGVVDDSQLPKDRFSAERLKGVDSTLKIQPAKLEDSAVYLCASSLEGANTEAFFGQGTRLTVV.

The chain has TRBV9 and TRBJ2-3; D is perhaps TRBD2 (6 bases). CDR3 size: 15 residues. CDR1 and CDR2 (germline): SGDLS, YYNGEE. V was pared by 3 bases and J by 6 bases, with 17 bases between. DNA of the CDR3: TGTGCCAGCAGCGACGAACGGGGGTCCAGGGATACGCAGTATTTT. Translated, it gives CASSDERGSRDTQYF.

The chain recombines TRBV19 with TRBJ2-1; no reliable D call. The CDR3 has 14 residues. Trimming took off 1 base at V and 0 bases at J, with 4 bases between the two ends. The germline V gene has CDR1 LNHDA and CDR2 SQIVND (reference sequence). The chain's CDR3 is CASSIGGSYNEQFF. The CDR3 nucleotides read TGTGCCAGTAGTATAGGCGGCTCCTACAATGAGCAGTTCTTC.

This clone was detected only once. The rearrangement joins TRBV29-1 to TRBJ2-6; 8 bases align to TRBD1. Germline values: CDR1 SQVTM, CDR2 ANQGSEA. CDR3 length: 13 amino acids. V was pared by 6 bases and J by 2 bases, with 0 bases of the junction left unmatched. CDR3 residues: CSVRGPGANVLTF. CDR3 coding DNA: TGCAGCGTCAGGGGGCCTGGGGCCAACGTCCTGACTTTC.

J is TRBJ2-7 and V is TRBV2, with a tentative D call TRBD2 (6 bases). The V gene lost 1 base and the J gene lost 1 base, with 8 bases spanning the gap. This CDR3 is built from 14 residues. The V gene's germline CDR1 is SNHLY and CDR2 FYNNEI. This chain's CDR3 is CASSEGAGSYEQYF. The CDR3 nucleotides read TGTGCCAGCAGTGAAGGGGCGGGATCCTACGAGCAGTACTTC.

CDR3 sequence (DNA): TGTGCCAGCACCACTCTAGGACAGGGGGCAGTCAATCAGCCCCAGCATTTT. Protein: CASTTLGQGAVNQPQHF. The chain uses TRBV28 and TRBJ1-5; 11 bases are a match to TRBD1. Germline trimming cut 7 bases from V and 3 bases from J; bases unmatched to any gene: 11. The CDR3 has 17 residues. The germline CDR1 and CDR2 sequences are MDHEN and SYDVKM. The entire variable domain, with the rest obtained from reference TRBV28 and TRBJ1-5, is as follows: DVKVTQSSRYLVKRTGEKVFLECVQDMDHENMFWYRQDPGLGLRLIYFSYDVKMKEKGDIPEGYSVSREKKERFSLILESASTNQTSMYLCASTTLGQGAVNQPQHFGDGTRLSIL.